This T cell receptor beta chain was identified in a study of blood T cell repertoires in COVID-19. For the study at large: Samples came from the United States, Italy and Spain, spanning acute and convalescent COVID-19. The analysed material was cDNA or gDNA that came from T cells, B-cell-depleted T cells, or PBMCs.

Study processing details: The authors estimated nucleated cell counts from reference gene primer amplification. Here immunoSEQ multiplex PCR was the method, and the copy in TCRdb shows in-frame clones only, minus some. V and J calls and clone size are those listed in that table; D and trimming were worked out from the DNA. This sample carries about 270,000 clones, 70% to 90% of them seen once, and the ten largest clones take approximately 9.1%. Donors were grouped by their self-reported clinical history. The germline CDR1 and CDR2 sequences are LNHDA and SQIVND (reference sequence). Trimming removed 3 bases from V and 4 bases from J; junction bases left unmatched: 7. This CDR3 has 15 amino acids.

The specimen was PBMCs or T cells enriched from blood (not recorded which). The source is a woman between 45 and 65 years old with acute COVID-19. J is TRBJ1-1 and V is TRBV19; 8 bases match TRBD1. In DNA, the CDR3 is TGTGCCAGTAGTATGACAGGGGCAGAGCGCACTGAAGCTTTCTTT. Amino acids: CASSMTGAERTEAFF. Full variable domain (missing parts from reference TRBV19 and TRBJ1-1): DGGITQSPKYLFRKEGQNVTLSCEQNLNHDAMYWYRQDPGQGLRLIYYSQIVNDFQKGDIAEGYSVSREKKESFPLTVTSAQKNPTAFYLCASSMTGAERTEAFFGQGTRLTVV.